This T cell receptor (beta chain) originates from a study of blood T cell repertoires in COVID-19. Study overall: Specimens from acute and convalescent COVID-19 originated in the United States, Italy and Spain. In each case, the material was cDNA or gDNA derived from T cells, B-cell-depleted T cells, or PBMCs.

Libraries were prepared by immunoSEQ multiplex PCR; TCRdb keeps only in-frame clonotypes and omits some of them. The sample contains 120,000 to 150,000 clones, roughly 81% of which appear only once. Trimming took 6 bases from V and 2 from J, leaving 7 bases between them. The CDR3 extends over 12 amino acids. Germline V gene lookup returns CDR1 SNHLY and CDR2 FYNNEI. J is TRBJ2-5 and V is TRBV2; D is undetermined. The sequence derives from a human donor with acute or convalescent COVID-19. The donor label of this sample is uncertain. The sequenced sample consisted of peripheral blood. CDR3: CASRLQQETQYF. The CDR3 DNA reads TGTGCCAGCAGACTGCAACAAGAGACCCAGTACTTC.